The next 17 T cell receptor beta chains were all read from a single sample in a study of neurological immune-mediated disorders. Each CDR3 protein is one row after TCRdb ran MiXCR on the 5' RACE reads. The data contain 35,000 to 45,000 distinct CDR3 sequences, around a tenth of them seen just once; the ten biggest clones take up roughly 3.9%. Input material: CD4+ T cells from blood. The receptor source for this set is a woman between 25 and 40 years old with HTLV-1-associated myelopathy (HAM/TSP).

This clonotype was observed at least ten times. The chain is built from TRBV5-1 and TRBJ2-1; 7 positions agree with TRBD2. The V gene's germline CDR1 is SGHRS and CDR2 YFSETQ. CDR3 length: 16 amino acids. With V trimmed by 7 bases and J by 0 bases, 10 bases remained unmatched. For the CDR3, the DNA is TGCGCCAGCTCGGGTTTGGCGGGGGACTCCTACAATGAGCAGTTCTTC. The encoded protein is CASSGLAGDSYNEQFF.

This clonotype was picked up many times. V is TRBV20-1 and J is TRBJ1-2, with 7 bases aligning to TRBD1. CDR1 and CDR2 (germline): DFQATT, SNEGSKA (reference sequence). The V and J ends lost 5 bases and 0 bases, in that order; junction bases with no gene match: 9. CDR3 length: 15 residues. DNA for the CDR3: TGCAGTGCTCCCGGCACAGGGGTAGCTAACTATGGCTACACCTTC. Residues: CSAPGTGVANYGYTF.

This clonotype was seen many times. The chain couples TRBV20-1 to TRBJ2-7; tentative D call: TRBD1 (5 bases). The germline gives CDR1 DFQATT, CDR2 SNEGSKA (reference sequence). This CDR3 is built from 11 residues. Trimming removed 6 bases from V and 4 bases from J, with 10 bases in between. CDR3 in amino acids: CSADAGYEQYF. CDR3 bases: TGCAGTGCCGACGCAGGGTACGAGCAGTACTTC.

This clonotype was counted at least ten times. This chain uses TRBV20-1 with TRBJ1-1, with D unresolved. Germline V gene lookup returns CDR1 DFQATT and CDR2 SNEGSKA (reference sequence). CDR3 length: 13 amino acids. Trimming removed 5 bases from V and 4 bases from J, with 14 bases in between. For the CDR3, the DNA is TGCAGTGCTCCGATTGGGCCGGGCACTGAAGCTTTCTTT. Translating gives CSAPIGPGTEAFF.

This clonotype appeared many times. The V call is TRBV10-2, the J call TRBJ2-7; 13 bases align to TRBD2. CDR3 size: 16 residues. Germline CDR1 reads WSHSY; CDR2 reads SAAADI. The trim removed 2 bases at V and 5 bases at J, leaving 6 bases unmatched. DNA of the CDR3: TGCGCCAGCAGTGAGGCGGGACTAGCGGGGAGGAACGAGCAGTACTTC. Its protein is CASSEAGLAGRNEQYF.

This clonotype was seen repeatedly, ten times or more. This chain connects TRBV20-1 to TRBJ2-2, with D possibly called TRBD1 or TRBD2 (5 bases each). This CDR3 is built from 15 residues. The V and J ends lost 2 bases and 5 bases respectively, with 15 bases between them. Per germline, CDR1 DFQATT and CDR2 SNEGSKA (reference sequence). The DNA for the CDR3 is TGCAGTGCTAGAAATGGGGGACGAAAAACCGGGGAGCTGTTTTTT. Amino acids: CSARNGGRKTGELFF.

This clonotype has a count of ten or more. V is TRBV24-1 and J is TRBJ2-1; D is perhaps TRBD1 (5 bases). The V end was cut by 5 bases, the J end by 6 bases, with 10 bases between. There are 13 residues in the CDR3. Germline CDR1 and CDR2: KGHDR and SFDVKD. The CDR3 here is CATSAGRANEQFF. CDR3 nucleotides: TGTGCCACCAGTGCCGGCAGGGCCAATGAGCAGTTCTTC.

This clonotype was recorded many times. The rearrangement uses TRBV19 and TRBJ2-7; no clear D. V lost 3 bases, J lost 0 bases, and 9 bases lay in between. The CDR3 totals 14 residues. CDR1 is LNHDA and CDR2 is SQIVND in the germline V gene (reference sequence). The CDR3 loop is CASSIGRSSYEQYF. CDR3 DNA: TGTGCCAGTAGTATTGGACGCAGCTCCTACGAGCAGTACTTC.

This clonotype has ten or more counts. The chain employs TRBV3-1 and TRBJ2-7; D unresolved. CDR3 length: 14 residues. Per the germline V gene, CDR1 is LGHDT and CDR2 is YNNKEL (reference sequence). Between the trimmed V and J ends, which lost 2 bases and 1 base, there was a span of 9 bases. The CDR3 DNA reads as TGTGCCAGCAGCCAAAACCTACAATCCTACGAGCAGTACTTC. Protein product: CASSQNLQSYEQYF.

V is TRBV3-1 and J is TRBJ2-7, with a tentative D call TRBD1 (5 bases). Germline CDR1 reads LGHDT; CDR2 reads YNNKEL (reference sequence). The CDR3 covers 15 residues. Trimming pared 3 bases from V and 4 bases from J, leaving 16 bases between. CDR3 bases: TGTGCCAGCAGCCATGACAGCGCAAGACGATACGAGCAGTACTTC. It encodes CASSHDSARRYEQYF.

The rearrangement links TRBV2 to TRBJ1-1; D is perhaps TRBD1 (5 bases). The germline gives CDR1 SNHLY, CDR2 FYNNEI. The V end lost 0 bases, the J end lost 5 bases, and 13 bases lay between the germline ends. The CDR3 is 15 residues long. Here the CDR3 reads CASSEAHGGETEAFF. The CDR3 DNA follows: TGTGCCAGCAGTGAAGCGCACGGGGGTGAGACTGAAGCTTTCTTT.

This clonotype was counted at least ten times. The chain links TRBV20-1 to TRBJ2-1; TRBD2 aligns across 7 bases. This CDR3 region has 15 residues. The ends lost 8 bases at V and 2 bases at J; junction bases unmatched: 12. The germline V gene encodes CDR1 DFQATT and CDR2 SNEGSKA (reference sequence). The CDR3 loop is CSFVTGGAAYNEQFF. The CDR3 DNA follows: TGCAGTTTCGTAACGGGGGGTGCGGCCTACAATGAGCAGTTCTTC.

This chain links TRBV18 with TRBJ1-2; tentatively, D is TRBD1 (6 bases). Germline V gene data show CDR1 as KGHSH and CDR2 as LQKENI. The length of the CDR3 is 15 residues. V lost 6 bases and J 3 bases, leaving 17 bases between the germline ends. The CDR3 loop is CASSPRGAADYGYTF. The CDR3 nucleotides read TGTGCCAGCTCCCCTAGGGGGGCCGCGGACTATGGCTACACCTTC.

In this sample, this clonotype turned up many times. The J gene is TRBJ2-1, the V gene TRBV7-3; possible D gene TRBD2, 7 bases. Deletions cut 2 bases from V and 7 bases from J, with 15 bases between. The CDR3 is 15 amino acids. Germline values: CDR1 SGHTA, CDR2 FQGTGA. Here the CDR3 DNA reads TGTGCCAGCAGCTTATGGGGGGGCGTGCGGAATGAGCAGTTCTTC. Encoded protein: CASSLWGGVRNEQFF.

This clonotype has at least ten counts. The genes are TRBV20-1 and TRBJ1-4; D not resolved. V lost 4 bases, J lost 2 bases, and 26 bases lay in between. Germline V gives CDR1 DFQATT, CDR2 SNEGSKA (reference sequence). The CDR3 consists of 19 residues. The chain's CDR3 is CSATQRERAGSSTNEKLFF. In DNA form, the CDR3 reads TGCAGTGCTACCCAACGCGAGAGGGCGGGGTCCTCGACTAATGAAAAACTGTTTTTT.

This clonotype was counted at least ten times. This rearrangement joins TRBV4-2 to TRBJ2-7; 10 bases are a match to TRBD1. CDR3 length: 14 amino acids. Trimming removed 4 bases from V and 5 bases from J; junction bases left unmatched: 5. Germline V gene sequence: CDR1 LGHNA, CDR2 YNFKEQ. The CDR3 sequence is CASSRGTGEDEQYF. In nucleotides, the CDR3 is TGTGCCAGCAGCCGCGGGACAGGGGAAGACGAGCAGTACTTC.

This clonotype was counted ten times or more. The rearrangement links TRBV2 to TRBJ1-2; D might be TRBD1 (6 bases). Germline V lookup: CDR1 SNHLY, CDR2 FYNNEI. Trimming shortened V by 3 bases and J by 5 bases, and 10 bases separated the two germline ends. The CDR3 extends over 13 amino acids. CDR3 nucleotide sequence: TGTGCCAGCAGTGACGGGACACCTTATGGCTACACCTTC. Its protein product is CASSDGTPYGYTF.